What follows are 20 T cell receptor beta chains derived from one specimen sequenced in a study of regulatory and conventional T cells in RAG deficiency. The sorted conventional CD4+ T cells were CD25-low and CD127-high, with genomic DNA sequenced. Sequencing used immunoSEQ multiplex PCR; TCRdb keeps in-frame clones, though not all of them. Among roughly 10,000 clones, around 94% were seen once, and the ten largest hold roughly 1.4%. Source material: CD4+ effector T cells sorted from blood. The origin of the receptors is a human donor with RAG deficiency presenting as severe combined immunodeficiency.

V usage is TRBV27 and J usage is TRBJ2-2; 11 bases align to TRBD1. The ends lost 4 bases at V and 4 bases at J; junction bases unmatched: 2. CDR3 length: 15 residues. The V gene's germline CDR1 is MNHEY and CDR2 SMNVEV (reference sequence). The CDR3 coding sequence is TGTGCCAGCAGTTCCGGACAGGGGGCCACCGGGGAGCTGTTTTTT. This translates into CASSSGQGATGELFF.

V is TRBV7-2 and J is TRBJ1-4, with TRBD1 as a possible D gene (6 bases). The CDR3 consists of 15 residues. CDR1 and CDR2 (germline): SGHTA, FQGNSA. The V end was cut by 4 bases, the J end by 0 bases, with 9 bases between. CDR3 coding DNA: TGTGCCAGCAGCTCCGGACAGCCAACTAATGAAAAACTGTTTTTT. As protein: CASSSGQPTNEKLFF.

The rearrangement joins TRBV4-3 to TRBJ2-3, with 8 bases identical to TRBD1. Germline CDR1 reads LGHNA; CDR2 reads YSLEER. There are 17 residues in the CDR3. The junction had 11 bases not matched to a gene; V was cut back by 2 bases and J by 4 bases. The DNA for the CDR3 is TGCGCCAGCAGCCAACAGTACAGGGGGTTGGGGGCAGATACGCAGTATTTT. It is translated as CASSQQYRGLGADTQYF.

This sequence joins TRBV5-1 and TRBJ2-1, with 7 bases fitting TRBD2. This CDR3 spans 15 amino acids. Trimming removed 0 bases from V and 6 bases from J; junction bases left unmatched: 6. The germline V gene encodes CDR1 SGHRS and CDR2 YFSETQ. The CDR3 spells CASSLAAGAPNEQFF. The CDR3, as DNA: TGCGCCAGCAGCTTGGCGGCGGGAGCCCCCAATGAGCAGTTCTTC. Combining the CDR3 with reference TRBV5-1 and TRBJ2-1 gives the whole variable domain KAGVTQTPRYLIKTRGQQVTLSCSPISGHRSVSWYQQTPGQGLQFLFEYFSETQRNKGNFPGRFSGRQFSNSRSEMNVSTLELGDSALYLCASSLAAGAPNEQFFGPGTRLTVL.

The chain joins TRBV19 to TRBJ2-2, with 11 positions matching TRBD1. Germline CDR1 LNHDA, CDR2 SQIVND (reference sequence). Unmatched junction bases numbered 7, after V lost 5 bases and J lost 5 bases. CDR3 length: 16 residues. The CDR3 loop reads CASSRTGTGGTGELFF. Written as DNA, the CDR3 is TGTGCCAGTAGTCGCACCGGGACAGGGGGGACCGGGGAGCTGTTTTTT.

The DNA of the CDR3 is TGTGCCAGCAGCTTGGGGACAGGGCACTACAATGAGCAGTTCTTC. Protein: CASSLGTGHYNEQFF. The chain carries TRBV7-2 and TRBJ2-1, with 9 bases fitting TRBD1. V lost 3 bases and J lost 3; bases outside the gene matches: 3. Germline V lookup: CDR1 SGHTA, CDR2 FQGNSA. The CDR3 is 15 residues long. The whole variable domain, filled in from reference TRBV7-2 and TRBJ2-1, reads GAGVSQSPSNKVTEKGKDVELRCDPISGHTALYWYRQSLGQGLEFLIYFQGNSAPDKSGLPSDRFSAERTGGSVSTLTIQRTQQEDSAVYLCASSLGTGHYNEQFFGPGTRLTVL.

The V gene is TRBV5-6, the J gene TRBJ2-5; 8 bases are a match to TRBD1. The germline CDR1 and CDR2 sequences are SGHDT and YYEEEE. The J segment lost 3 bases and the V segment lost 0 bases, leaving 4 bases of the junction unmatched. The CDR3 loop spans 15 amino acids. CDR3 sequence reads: CASSLGTGLEETQYF. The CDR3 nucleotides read TGTGCCAGCAGCTTGGGGACAGGGCTAGAAGAGACCCAGTACTTC.

CDR3 residues: CASSGTANTGELFF. The CDR3 coding sequence is TGTGCCAGCAGCGGGACAGCGAACACCGGGGAGCTGTTTTTT. The genes are TRBV7-3 and TRBJ2-2, with 7 bases lining up with TRBD1. This CDR3 is built from 14 residues. Looked up from germline, CDR1 is SGHTA and CDR2 is FQGTGA. V dropped 5 bases and J dropped 0; count of bases not matched to a gene: 0.

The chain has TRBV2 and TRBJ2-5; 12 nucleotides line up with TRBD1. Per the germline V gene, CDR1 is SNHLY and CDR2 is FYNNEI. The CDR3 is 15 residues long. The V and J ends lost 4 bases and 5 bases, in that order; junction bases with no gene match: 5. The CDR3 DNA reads TGTGCCAGCAGTGGGGACAGGGGGCGCCGGGAGACCCAGTACTTC. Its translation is CASSGDRGRRETQYF.

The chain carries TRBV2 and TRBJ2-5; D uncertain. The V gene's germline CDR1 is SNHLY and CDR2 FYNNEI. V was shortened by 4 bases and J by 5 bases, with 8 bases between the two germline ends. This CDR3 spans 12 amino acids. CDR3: CASSVGVETQYF. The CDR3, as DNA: TGTGCCAGCAGTGTTGGGGTGGAGACCCAGTACTTC.

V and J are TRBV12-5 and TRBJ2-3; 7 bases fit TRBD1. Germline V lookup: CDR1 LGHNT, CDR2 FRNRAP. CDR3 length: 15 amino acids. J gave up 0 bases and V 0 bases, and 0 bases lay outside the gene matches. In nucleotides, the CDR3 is TGTGCTAGTGGTTTGGTACAGGGGAGCACAGATACGCAGTATTTT. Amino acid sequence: CASGLVQGSTDTQYF.

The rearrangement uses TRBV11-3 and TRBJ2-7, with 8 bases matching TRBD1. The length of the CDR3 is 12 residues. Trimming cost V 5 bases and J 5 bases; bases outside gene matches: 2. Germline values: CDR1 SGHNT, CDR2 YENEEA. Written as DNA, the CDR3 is TGTGCCAGCAGCACAGGGGGACACGAGCAGTACTTC. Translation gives CASSTGGHEQYF.

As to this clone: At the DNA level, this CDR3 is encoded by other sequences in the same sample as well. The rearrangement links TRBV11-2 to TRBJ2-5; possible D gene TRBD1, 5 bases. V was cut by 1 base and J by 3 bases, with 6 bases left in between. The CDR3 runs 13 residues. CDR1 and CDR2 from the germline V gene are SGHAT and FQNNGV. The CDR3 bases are TGTGCCAGCAGCTTAGGCAGGGAAGAGACCCAGTACTTC. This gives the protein CASSLGREETQYF.

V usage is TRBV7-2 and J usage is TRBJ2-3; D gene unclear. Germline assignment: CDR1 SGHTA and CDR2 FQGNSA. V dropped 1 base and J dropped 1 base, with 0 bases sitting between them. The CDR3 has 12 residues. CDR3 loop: CASSLGTDTQYF. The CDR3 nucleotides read TGTGCCAGCAGCTTAGGCACAGATACGCAGTATTTT.

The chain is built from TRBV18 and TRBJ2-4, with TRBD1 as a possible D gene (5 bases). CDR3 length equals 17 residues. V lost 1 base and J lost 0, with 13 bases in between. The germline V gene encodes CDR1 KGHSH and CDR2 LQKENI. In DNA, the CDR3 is TGTGCCAGCTCACCACTTACAGGCACACTAGCCAAAAACATTCAGTACTTC. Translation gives CASSPLTGTLAKNIQYF.

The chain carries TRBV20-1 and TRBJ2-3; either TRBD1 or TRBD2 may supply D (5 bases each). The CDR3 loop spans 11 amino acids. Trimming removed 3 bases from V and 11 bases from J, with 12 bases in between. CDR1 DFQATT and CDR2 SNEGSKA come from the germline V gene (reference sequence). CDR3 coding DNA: TGCAGTGCTAGGGTGGGGGATGGGCAGTATTTT. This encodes CSARVGDGQYF.

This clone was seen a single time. In DNA, the CDR3 is TGTGCCAGCAGCTTTCCGGGGGTTACGCAGTATTTT. Encoded protein: CASSFPGVTQYF. The chain recombines TRBV7-2 with TRBJ2-3; a possible D gene is TRBD2 (6 bases). Between the trimmed V and J ends, which lost 3 bases and 8 bases, there was a span of 9 bases. This CDR3 has 12 amino acids. Germline loops: CDR1 SGHTA, CDR2 FQGNSA.

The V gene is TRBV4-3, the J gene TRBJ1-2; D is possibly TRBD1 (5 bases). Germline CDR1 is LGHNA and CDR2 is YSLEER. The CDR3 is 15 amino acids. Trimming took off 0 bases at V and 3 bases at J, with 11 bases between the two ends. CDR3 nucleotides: TGCGCCAGCAGCCAAGATCCCCGGGGGGACTATGGCTACACCTTC. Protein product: CASSQDPRGDYGYTF.

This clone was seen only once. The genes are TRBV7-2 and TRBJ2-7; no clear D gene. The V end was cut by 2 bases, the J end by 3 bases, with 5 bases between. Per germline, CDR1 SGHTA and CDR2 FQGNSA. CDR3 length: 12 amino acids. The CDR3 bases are TGTGCCAGCAGCTTATCCAACTACGAGCAGTACTTC. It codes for CASSLSNYEQYF.

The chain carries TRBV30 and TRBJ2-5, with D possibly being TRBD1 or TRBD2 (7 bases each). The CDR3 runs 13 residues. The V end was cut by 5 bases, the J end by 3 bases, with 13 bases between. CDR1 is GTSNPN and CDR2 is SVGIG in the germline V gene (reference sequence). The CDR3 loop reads CAWGAGGEETQYF. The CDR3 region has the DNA TGTGCCTGGGGTGCAGGGGGGGAAGAGACCCAGTACTTC. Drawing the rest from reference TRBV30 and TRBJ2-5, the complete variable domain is SQTIHQWPATLVQPVGSPLSLECTVEGTSNPNLYWYRQAAGRGLQLLFYSVGIGQISSEVPQNLSASRPQDRQFILSSKKLLLSDSGFYLCAWGAGGEETQYFGPGTRLLVL.